What follows are 16 T cell receptor beta chains derived from one specimen sequenced in a study of technical replicates of blood from a few donors. Using immunoSEQ multiplex PCR, the repertoire was profiled, and TCRdb retains in-frame clones only, with some absent. The profile shows tens of thousands of clones, approximately 96% of them singletons. The sample consisted of T cells isolated from PBMCs. These receptors were taken from a human donor in good health.

The chain joins TRBV5-4 to TRBJ2-2; 7 bases match TRBD1. This CDR3 comprises 14 residues. The V gene end was trimmed by 4 bases and the J gene end by 4 bases; junction bases not matched to a gene: 4. The germline gives CDR1 SGHNT, CDR2 YYREEE (reference sequence). CDR3 amino acids: CASSVTGATGELFF. CDR3 DNA sequence: TGTGCCAGCAGCGTAACAGGGGCCACCGGGGAGCTGTTTTTT.

V usage is TRBV13 and J usage is TRBJ2-7; D perhaps matches TRBD2 (5 bases). Germline CDR1 reads PRHDT; CDR2 reads FYEKMQ (reference sequence). Trimming took 2 bases from V and 4 from J, leaving 12 bases between them. The CDR3 spans 14 residues. CDR3 sequence: CASSLRGLRYEQYF. The CDR3 DNA follows: TGTGCCAGCAGCTTACGAGGACTCCGATACGAGCAGTACTTC. The full variable domain, rest sourced from reference TRBV13 and TRBJ2-7, is AAGVIQSPRHLIKEKRETATLKCYPIPRHDTVYWYQQGPGQDPQFLISFYEKMQSDKGSIPDRFSAQQFSDYHSELNMSSLELGDSALYFCASSLRGLRYEQYFGPGTRLTVT.

The rearrangement links TRBV11-2 to TRBJ2-2; D ambiguous. CDR3 length: 16 residues. The V end lost 3 bases, the J end lost 4 bases, and 15 bases lay between the germline ends. From germline, CDR1 is SGHAT and CDR2 FQNNGV. In nucleotides, the CDR3 is TGTGCCAGCAGCTTCAGTAGAGACTCATTCACCGGGGAGCTGTTTTTT. Amino acid sequence: CASSFSRDSFTGELFF.

Only one count was recorded for this clone. The rearrangement links TRBV9 to TRBJ1-1; TRBD1 agrees at 9 bases. The length of the CDR3 is 12 residues. Germline V gene sequence: CDR1 SGDLS, CDR2 YYNGEE. V gave up 3 bases and J gave up 8 bases; unmatched junction bases: 2. The CDR3 bases are TGTGCCAGCAGCGGGGACAGGGAGGAAGCTTTCTTT. Translating it yields CASSGDREEAFF.

This chain joins TRBV5-1 and TRBJ2-5; D not resolved. CDR3 length: 15 amino acids. V lost 4 bases and J 5 bases, leaving 18 bases between the germline ends. Germline CDR1 SGHRS, CDR2 YFSETQ. The CDR3 spells CASSGQMGAYETQYF. The CDR3 coding sequence is TGCGCCAGCAGCGGGCAGATGGGCGCTTATGAGACCCAGTACTTC.

This chain's CDR3 is CASSLSREYSNQPQHF. CDR3 DNA: TGCGCCAGCAGCCTAAGCAGGGAATATAGCAATCAGCCCCAGCATTTT. The genes are TRBV5-1 and TRBJ1-5; D perhaps matches TRBD1 (5 bases). The CDR3 is 16 residues long. Germline V gene data show CDR1 as SGHRS and CDR2 as YFSETQ. V was pared by 4 bases and J by 0 bases, with 14 bases between.

This clone was recorded only once. V is TRBV27 and J is TRBJ1-5, with 8 bases fitting TRBD1. CDR3 length: 17 residues. Germline V gene sequence: CDR1 MNHEY, CDR2 SMNVEV (reference sequence). With 0 bases clipped from V and 5 bases from J, the junction kept 9 bases outside the gene matches. Here the CDR3 DNA reads TGTGCCAGCAGTTTATCTGGGCTTGACAGGGGATATCAGCCCCAGCATTTT. Encoded protein: CASSLSGLDRGYQPQHF.

The chain couples TRBV7-9 to TRBJ2-1; the D is unclear. In germline, CDR1 is SEHNR, CDR2 FQNEAQ (reference sequence). The V end lost 8 bases, the J end lost 5 bases, and 7 bases lay between the germline ends. This CDR3 is built from 11 residues. CDR3 in DNA: TGTGCCAGCCGACGGGACAATGAGCAGTTCTTC. This sequence encodes CASRRDNEQFF.

The rearrangement joins TRBV6-1 to TRBJ1-3; D is possibly TRBD1 (5 bases). V lost 4 bases and J 3 bases, leaving 10 bases between the germline ends. The germline gives CDR1 MNHNS, CDR2 SASEGT. This CDR3 is built from 14 residues. CDR3 in amino acids: CASSGTGRGNTIYF. The DNA of the CDR3 is TGTGCCAGCAGTGGAACAGGCCGTGGAAACACCATATATTTT.

The chain recombines TRBV7-2 with TRBJ1-3, with D unresolved. This CDR3 has 14 amino acids. Germline V CDR1 and CDR2: SGHTA, FQGNSA. Trimming shortened V by 4 bases and J by 4 bases, and 11 bases separated the two germline ends. The CDR3 region has the DNA TGTGCCAGCAGCTATGTGACTCCAGGAAACACCATATATTTT. Amino acid sequence: CASSYVTPGNTIYF.

This clone was seen only once. V and J are TRBV11-2 and TRBJ2-7; 14 bases map to TRBD2. V lost 4 bases and J lost 3; bases outside the gene matches: 5. The CDR3 consists of 16 residues. Germline V gene sequence: CDR1 SGHAT, CDR2 FQNNGV. The CDR3 region has the DNA TGTGCCAGCAGCTCACCCGGGACTAGCGGGAGCTACGAGCAGTACTTC. Translated, it gives CASSSPGTSGSYEQYF.

The chain uses TRBV10-3 and TRBJ2-6; 9 bases map to TRBD2. The CDR3 has 17 amino acids. V was clipped by 6 bases and J by 1 base; unmatched bases: 7. CDR1 and CDR2 (germline): ENHRY, SYGVKD. The CDR3 sequence: CAISRKREESGANVLTF. CDR3 DNA: TGTGCCATCAGCAGAAAGCGGGAGGAATCTGGGGCCAACGTCCTGACTTTC.

The chain combines TRBV13 with TRBJ2-7, with a tentative D call TRBD1 (6 bases). The CDR3 spans 15 residues. Germline V CDR1 and CDR2: PRHDT, FYEKMQ (reference sequence). Trimming took 5 bases from V and 0 from J, leaving 14 bases between them. This CDR3 reads CASSVLRDNSYEQYF. DNA of the CDR3: TGTGCCAGCAGCGTCCTCCGGGACAACTCCTACGAGCAGTACTTC.

The chain employs TRBV9 and TRBJ2-3; 10 positions match TRBD2. This CDR3 has 16 amino acids. V was clipped by 3 bases and J by 2 bases; unmatched bases: 6. In germline, CDR1 is SGDLS, CDR2 YYNGEE. The CDR3 coding sequence is TGTGCCAGCAGCGCTGGACTAGCGGATTACACAGATACGCAGTATTTT. Its protein is CASSAGLADYTDTQYF.

The rearrangement links TRBV9 to TRBJ2-3, with a possible D match to TRBD2 (6 bases). The length of the CDR3 is 15 residues. The germline V and J ends were trimmed by 4 bases and 3 bases, with 15 bases remaining between them. Germline V lookup: CDR1 SGDLS, CDR2 YYNGEE. The CDR3 reads CASSPILATTDTQYF. CDR3 coding DNA: TGTGCCAGCAGCCCTATTCTAGCGACAACAGATACGCAGTATTTT.

This chain connects TRBV27 to TRBJ2-5; 8 bases fit TRBD1. Germline lookup yields CDR1 MNHEY and CDR2 SMNVEV (reference sequence). Trimming removed 0 bases from V and 1 base from J; junction bases left unmatched: 10. The CDR3 consists of 18 residues. CDR3 nucleotides: TGTGCCAGCAGTTTATCGTCCGGACAGGGTGACCTCCAAGAGACCCAGTACTTC. Its protein is CASSLSSGQGDLQETQYF.